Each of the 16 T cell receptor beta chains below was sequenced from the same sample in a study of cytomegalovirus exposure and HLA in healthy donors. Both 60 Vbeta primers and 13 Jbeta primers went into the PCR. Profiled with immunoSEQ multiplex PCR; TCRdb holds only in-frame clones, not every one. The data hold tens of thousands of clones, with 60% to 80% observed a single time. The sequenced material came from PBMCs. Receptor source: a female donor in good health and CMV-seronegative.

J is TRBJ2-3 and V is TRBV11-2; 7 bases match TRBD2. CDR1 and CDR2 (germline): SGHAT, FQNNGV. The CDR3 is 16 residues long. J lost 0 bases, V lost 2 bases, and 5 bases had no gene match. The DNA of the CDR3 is TGTGCCAGCAGCTTACATACTAGCGAAAGCACAGATACGCAGTATTTT. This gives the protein CASSLHTSESTDTQYF.

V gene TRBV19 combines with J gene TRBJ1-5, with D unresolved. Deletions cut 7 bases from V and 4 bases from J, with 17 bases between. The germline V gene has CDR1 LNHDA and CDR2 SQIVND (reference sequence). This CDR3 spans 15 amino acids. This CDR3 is CASISSGLGNQPQHF. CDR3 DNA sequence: TGTGCCAGTATCTCTTCGGGGTTGGGTAATCAGCCCCAGCATTTT.

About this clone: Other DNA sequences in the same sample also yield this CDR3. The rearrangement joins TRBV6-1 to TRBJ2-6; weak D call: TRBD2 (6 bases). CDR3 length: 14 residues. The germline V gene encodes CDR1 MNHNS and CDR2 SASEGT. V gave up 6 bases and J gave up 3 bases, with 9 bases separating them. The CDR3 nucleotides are TGTGCCAGCAGCGGGACTCGTGGGGCCAACGTCCTGACTTTC. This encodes CASSGTRGANVLTF.

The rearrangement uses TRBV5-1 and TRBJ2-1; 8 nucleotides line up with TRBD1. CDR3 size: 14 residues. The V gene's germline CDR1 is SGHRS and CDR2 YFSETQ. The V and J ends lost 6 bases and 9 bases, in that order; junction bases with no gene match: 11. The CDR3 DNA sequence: TGCGCCAGCACTCCCGGACAGGGAGGCACTGAGCAGTTCTTC. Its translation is CASTPGQGGTEQFF.

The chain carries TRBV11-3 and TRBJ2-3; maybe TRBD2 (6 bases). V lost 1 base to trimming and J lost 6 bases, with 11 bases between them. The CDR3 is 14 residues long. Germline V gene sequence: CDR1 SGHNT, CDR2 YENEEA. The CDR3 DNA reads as TGTGCCAGCAGCTTAGTTGGCGGGGCCGATACGCAGTATTTT. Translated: CASSLVGGADTQYF.

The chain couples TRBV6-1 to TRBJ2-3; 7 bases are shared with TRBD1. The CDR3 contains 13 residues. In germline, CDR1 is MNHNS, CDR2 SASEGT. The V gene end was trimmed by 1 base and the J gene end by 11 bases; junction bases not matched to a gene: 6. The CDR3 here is CASSEVGAGGQYF. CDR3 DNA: TGTGCCAGCAGTGAAGTAGGGGCAGGGGGGCAGTATTTT.

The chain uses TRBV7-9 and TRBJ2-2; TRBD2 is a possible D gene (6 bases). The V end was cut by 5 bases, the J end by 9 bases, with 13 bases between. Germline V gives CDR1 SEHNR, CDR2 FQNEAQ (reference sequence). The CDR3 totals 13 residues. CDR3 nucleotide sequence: TGTGCCAGCAGCCCGACGGGGGACCGGGAGCTGTTTTTT. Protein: CASSPTGDRELFF.

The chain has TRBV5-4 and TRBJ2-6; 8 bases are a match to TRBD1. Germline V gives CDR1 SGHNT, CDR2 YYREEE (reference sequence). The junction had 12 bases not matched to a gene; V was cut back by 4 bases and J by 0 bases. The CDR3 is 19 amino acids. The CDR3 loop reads CASSRFGQGAASGANVLTF. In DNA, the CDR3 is TGTGCCAGCAGCCGATTTGGACAGGGAGCCGCCTCTGGGGCCAACGTCCTGACTTTC.

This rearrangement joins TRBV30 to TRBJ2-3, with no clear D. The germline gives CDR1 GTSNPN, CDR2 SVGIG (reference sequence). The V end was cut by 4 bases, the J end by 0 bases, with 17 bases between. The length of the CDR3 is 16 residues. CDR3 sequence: CAWTKIFTTSTDTQYF. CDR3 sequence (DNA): TGTGCCTGGACCAAAATATTTACGACTAGCACAGATACGCAGTATTTT.

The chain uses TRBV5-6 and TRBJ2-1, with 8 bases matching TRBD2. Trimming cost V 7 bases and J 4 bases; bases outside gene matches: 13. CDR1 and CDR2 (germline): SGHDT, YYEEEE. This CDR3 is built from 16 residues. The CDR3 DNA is TGTGCCAGCGCCTCGGGGATAGCGGGAATTTACAATGAGCAGTTCTTC. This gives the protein CASASGIAGIYNEQFF.

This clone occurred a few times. CDR3 sequence (DNA): TGTGCCAGCAGCGAGGGACAGGGCCCCGGGGAGCTGTTTTTT. Its translation is CASSEGQGPGELFF. This chain uses TRBV9 with TRBJ2-2; TRBD1 matches 9 bases. Per germline, CDR1 SGDLS and CDR2 YYNGEE. Trimming removed 3 bases from V and 6 bases from J; junction bases left unmatched: 3. The CDR3 sequence is 14 residues long.

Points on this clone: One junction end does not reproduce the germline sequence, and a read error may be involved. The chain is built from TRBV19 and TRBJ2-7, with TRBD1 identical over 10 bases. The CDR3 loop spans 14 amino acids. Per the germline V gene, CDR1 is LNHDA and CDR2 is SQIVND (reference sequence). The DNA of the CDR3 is TGTGCCAGTAGTTTAGACAGGGGGCTGAACGAGCAGTACTTC. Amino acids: CASSLDRGLNEQYF. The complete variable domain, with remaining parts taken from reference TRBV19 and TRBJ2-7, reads DGGITQSPKYLFRKEGQNVTLSCEQNLNHDAMYWYRQDPGQGLRLIYYSQIVNDFQKGDIAEGYSVSREKKESFPLTVTSAQKNPTAFYLCASSLDRGLNEQYFGPGTRLTVT.

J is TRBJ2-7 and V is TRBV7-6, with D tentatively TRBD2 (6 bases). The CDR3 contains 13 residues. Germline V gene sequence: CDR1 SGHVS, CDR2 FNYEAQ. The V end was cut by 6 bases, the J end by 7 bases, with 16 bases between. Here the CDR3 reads CASSFISGGEQYF. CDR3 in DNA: TGTGCCAGCAGTTTCATTAGTGGGGGGGAGCAGTACTTC.

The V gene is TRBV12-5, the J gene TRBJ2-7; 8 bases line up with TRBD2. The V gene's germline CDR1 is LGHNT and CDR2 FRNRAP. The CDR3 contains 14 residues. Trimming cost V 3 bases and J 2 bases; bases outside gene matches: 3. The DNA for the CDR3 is TGTGCTAGTGGTTTAATAGCGGGGCCCTACGAGCAGTACTTC. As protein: CASGLIAGPYEQYF. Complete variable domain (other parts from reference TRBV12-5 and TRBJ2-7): DARVTQTPRHKVTEMGQEVTMRCQPILGHNTVFWYRQTMMQGLELLAYFRNRAPLDDSGMPKDRFSAEMPDATLATLKIQPSEPRDSAVYFCASGLIAGPYEQYFGPGTRLTVT.

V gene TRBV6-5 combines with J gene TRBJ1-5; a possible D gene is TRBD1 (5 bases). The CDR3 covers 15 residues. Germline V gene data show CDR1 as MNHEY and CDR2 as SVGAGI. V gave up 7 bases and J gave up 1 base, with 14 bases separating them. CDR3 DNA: TGTGCCAGCACTCGGGGGTACGGGAGCAATCAGCCCCAGCATTTT. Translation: CASTRGYGSNQPQHF.

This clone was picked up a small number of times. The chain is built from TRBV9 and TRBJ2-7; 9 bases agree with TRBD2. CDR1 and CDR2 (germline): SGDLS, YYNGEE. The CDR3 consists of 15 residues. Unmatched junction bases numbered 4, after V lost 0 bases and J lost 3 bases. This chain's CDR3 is CASSVGSSGVYEQYF. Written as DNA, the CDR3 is TGTGCCAGCAGCGTAGGCTCTAGCGGGGTCTACGAGCAGTACTTC. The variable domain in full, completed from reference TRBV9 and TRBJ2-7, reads DSGVTQTPKHLITATGQRVTLRCSPRSGDLSVYWYQQSLDQGLQFLIQYYNGEERAKGNILERFSAQQFPDLHSELNLSSLELGDSALYFCASSVGSSGVYEQYFGPGTRLTVT.